The 13 T cell receptor beta chains below come from one sample, sequenced in a study of OX40 agonist ivuxolimab in advanced cancers. Sequenced by immunoSEQ multiplex PCR; TCRdb stores in-frame clones only, minus some. The sample lists roughly 70,000 clones, around 85% occurring once. Sequencing used CD4+ or CD8+ T cells sorted from blood, obtained in a trial of the OX40 agonist ivuxolimab. Receptors were obtained from an adult with an advanced solid tumor such as melanoma, head and neck, liver or kidney cancer.

The chain is built from TRBV15 and TRBJ1-2; 7 bases align to TRBD1. The germline gives CDR1 LNHNV, CDR2 YYDKDF (reference sequence). The CDR3 sequence is 16 residues long. Trimming at V came to 1 base and at J to 3 bases, leaving 8 bases not matched to a gene. CDR3: CATSRGGQGDDYGYTF. The DNA of the CDR3 is TGTGCCACCAGCAGAGGCGGCCAGGGGGACGACTATGGCTACACCTTC.

The chain links TRBV6-5 to TRBJ1-2, with D perhaps TRBD1 (5 bases). The germline V and J ends were trimmed by 0 bases and 2 bases, with 7 bases remaining between them. This CDR3 comprises 14 residues. Per the germline V gene, CDR1 is MNHEY and CDR2 is SVGAGI. The CDR3 region has the DNA TGTGCCAGCAGTTACTCCTGGGGGAACTATGGCTACACCTTC. It translates to CASSYSWGNYGYTF.

This clone was detected a few times. This chain joins TRBV18 and TRBJ1-1; D is possibly TRBD1 (5 bases). CDR1 and CDR2 (germline): KGHSH, LQKENI. This CDR3 comprises 14 residues. Trimming took off 3 bases at V and 6 bases at J, with 14 bases between the two ends. DNA for the CDR3: TGTGCCAGCTCACCTACAAGGAGAGGGGCTGAAGCTTTCTTT. Amino acids: CASSPTRRGAEAFF.

This clone was counted a single time. The chain is built from TRBV30 and TRBJ2-7, with D hard to call. The CDR3 contains 12 residues. The germline V gene has CDR1 GTSNPN and CDR2 SVGIG (reference sequence). V dropped 1 base and J dropped 5 bases, with 9 bases sitting between them. The DNA for the CDR3 is TGTGCCTGGAGTGCCTTAAGTAACGAGCAGTACTTC. Amino acid sequence: CAWSALSNEQYF.

The chain is built from TRBV19 and TRBJ1-1; tentatively, D is TRBD1 (5 bases). The CDR3 length is 14 residues. Per germline, CDR1 LNHDA and CDR2 SQIVND (reference sequence). The germline V and J ends were trimmed by 5 bases and 5 bases, with 15 bases remaining between them. CDR3 nucleotide sequence: TGTGCCAGTAGTGATGGTGGCAGGGCGACTGAAGCTTTCTTT. This gives the protein CASSDGGRATEAFF.

The chain has TRBV9 and TRBJ2-4, with D unresolved. V lost 6 bases and J lost 5, with 6 bases in between. The CDR3 contains 11 residues. Looked up from germline, CDR1 is SGDLS and CDR2 is YYNGEE. This CDR3 reads CASTHQNIQYF. The CDR3 DNA is TGTGCCAGCACCCACCAAAACATTCAGTACTTC.

V and J are TRBV9 and TRBJ2-7, with 9 bases identical to TRBD1. The CDR3 is 13 amino acids. Looked up from germline, CDR1 is SGDLS and CDR2 is YYNGEE. The V and J ends lost 3 bases and 6 bases, in that order; junction bases with no gene match: 4. The CDR3 here is CASSAGTGREQYF. CDR3 bases: TGTGCCAGCAGCGCCGGGACAGGGCGCGAGCAGTACTTC. The full variable domain, completed using reference TRBV9 and TRBJ2-7, is DSGVTQTPKHLITATGQRVTLRCSPRSGDLSVYWYQQSLDQGLQFLIQYYNGEERAKGNILERFSAQQFPDLHSELNLSSLELGDSALYFCASSAGTGREQYFGPGTRLTVT.

The CDR3 DNA reads as TGTGCCAGCACCACGGGACAGGGATTTAGTGAGCAGTTCTTC. Protein product: CASTTGQGFSEQFF. V is TRBV18 and J is TRBJ2-1, with 9 bases matching TRBD1. The V and J ends lost 8 bases and 9 bases, in that order; junction bases with no gene match: 11. This CDR3 is 14 amino acids long. Germline V CDR1 and CDR2: KGHSH, LQKENI.

Details on this clone: Without the conserved terminal phenylalanine or tryptophan, this CDR3 likely stems from a read error. The DNA is omitted, as the CDR3 cannot be located on it reliably, and the CDR3 follows TCRdb's listing. The chain recombines TRBV21-1 with TRBJ2-7. TRBV21-1 is reported as a pseudogene. Both ends counted, the CDR3 spans 10 residues. Here the CDR3 reads CASSKSGPPG.

This clone was detected only once. V gene TRBV7-6 combines with J gene TRBJ2-5, with 8 bases fitting TRBD2. The germline gives CDR1 SGHVS, CDR2 FNYEAQ. V shed 5 bases and J 2 bases; nucleotides not matched to a gene: 7. This CDR3 has 15 amino acids. The DNA of the CDR3 is TGTGCCAGCAGCCGCACCGGGACTAGGCAAGAGACCCAGTACTTC. It specifies CASSRTGTRQETQYF.

V usage is TRBV28 and J usage is TRBJ1-2; D gene unclear. Trimming removed 4 bases at V and 4 bases at J, with 4 bases between. Germline V lookup: CDR1 MDHEN, CDR2 SYDVKM. The CDR3 extends over 11 amino acids. The CDR3 region is CASSSSYGYTF. CDR3 bases: TGTGCCAGCAGTTCCTCCTATGGCTACACCTTC.

This clone was detected only a few times. The chain employs TRBV5-1 and TRBJ1-2; no clear D gene. Trimming left V 0 bases short and J 3 bases short, with 6 bases between. CDR3 length: 13 amino acids. Per the germline V gene, CDR1 is SGHRS and CDR2 is YFSETQ. This CDR3 reads CASSLVVDYGYTF. CDR3 DNA: TGCGCCAGCAGCTTGGTGGTCGACTATGGCTACACCTTC.

This clone came up once. The chain is built from TRBV6-6 and TRBJ1-4; TRBD1 might be the D (5 bases). V shed 6 bases and J shed 6 bases, with 20 bases lying between them. Looked up from germline, CDR1 is MNHNY and CDR2 is SVGAGI (reference sequence). The CDR3 length is 16 residues. The CDR3 reads CASRNQLGVLHEKLFF. The DNA for the CDR3 is TGTGCCAGCAGAAATCAACTAGGGGTTCTCCATGAAAAACTGTTTTTT.